Listed below are T cell receptor beta chains from one sample, sequenced in a study of blood T cell repertoires in COVID-19. Assay used: immunoSEQ multiplex PCR; TCRdb lists only in-frame clones, some missing. The table records some 280,000 clones, around 90% of them present only once. The source material was peripheral blood. Source of these receptors: a woman aged 40 to 49 who had recovered from COVID-19. CDR3s include the opening cysteine and the closing phenylalanine or tryptophan. The D gene is left open where the match is weak. Clone size is given for some rows only: seen once, a few or many times, or a class if the clone is expanded.

J: TRBJ2-3; V: TRBV3-1/TRBV3-2; length: 16; D: TRBD2; size: NA; DNA: TGTGCCAGCAGCCAACAACTAGCGGGTCGAACAGATACGCAGTATTTT; CDR3: CASSQQLAGRTDTQYF
J: TRBJ1-2; V: TRBV16; length: 15; D: TRBD1; size: NA; DNA: TGTGCCAGCAGCGACAAGGGACAGGGCCGCTATGGCTACACCTTC; CDR3: CASSDKGQGRYGYTF
J: TRBJ2-5; V: TRBV6-5; length: 14; D: TRBD1; size: NA; DNA: TGTGCCAGCAGCAACAGGGGGCCGGGGGAGACCCAGTACTTC; CDR3: CASSNRGPGETQYF
J: TRBJ1-2; V: TRBV3-1/TRBV3-2; length: 14; D: TRBD1; size: NA; DNA: TGTGCCAGCAGCCAACGCGGCAGGGGGTCTGGCTACACCTTC; CDR3: CASSQRGRGSGYTF
J: TRBJ2-5; V: TRBV27; length: 18; D: TRBD2; size: NA; DNA: TGTGCCAGCAGTCCAGGACTTACTAGCGGGAGGGATCAAGAGACCCAGTACTTC; CDR3: CASSPGLTSGRDQETQYF
J: TRBJ2-1; V: TRBV5-6; length: 15; D: NA; size: NA; DNA: TGTGCCAGCAGCTTGGACTCAAGCTCCTACAATGAGCAGTTCTTC; CDR3: CASSLDSSSYNEQFF
J: TRBJ2-5; V: TRBV29-1; length: 12; D: TRBD1; size: NA; DNA: TGCAGCGGGGACAGGGTACAAGAGACCCAGTACTTC; CDR3: CSGDRVQETQYF
J: TRBJ2-2; V: TRBV3-1/TRBV3-2; length: 16; D: TRBD2; size: NA; DNA: TGTGCCAGCAGTCCCTCGGGGGGGATGAACACCGGGGAGCTGTTTTTT; CDR3: CASSPSGGMNTGELFF
J: TRBJ1-2; V: TRBV27; length: 14; D: TRBD1; size: NA; DNA: TGTGCCAGCAGTTCGGGACAGGGGGTGCCCGGCTACACCTTC; CDR3: CASSSGQGVPGYTF
J: TRBJ2-3; V: TRBV4-1; length: 17; D: TRBD2; size: NA; DNA: TGCGCCAGCAGCCAAGATTCGCTAGCGGTGGGCGGAGATACGCAGTATTTT; CDR3: CASSQDSLAVGGDTQYF
J: TRBJ1-5; V: TRBV28; length: 17; D: NA; size: once; DNA: TGTGCCAGCAGTCCAGGGGTCGCGACAGACTCCAATCAGCCCCAGCATTTT; CDR3: CASSPGVATDSNQPQHF
J: TRBJ2-7; V: TRBV5-1; length: 15; D: NA; size: NA; DNA: TGCGCCAGCAGCATAGCGGGACAGGGTACCTACGAGCAGTACTTC; CDR3: CASSIAGQGTYEQYF
J: TRBJ1-6; V: TRBV6-5; length: 14; D: NA; size: NA; DNA: TGTGCCAGCAGTTACTCCGGGCCAGCCCGGGGCCTCCACTTT; CDR3: CASSYSGPARGLHF
J: TRBJ2-3; V: TRBV18; length: 19; D: TRBD2; size: NA; DNA: TGTGCCAGCTCACCGACACTAGCGGGAGGCTCATCCTTCACAGATACGCAGTATTTT; CDR3: CASSPTLAGGSSFTDTQYF
J: TRBJ2-7; V: TRBV28; length: 13; D: NA; size: NA; DNA: TGTGCCAGCAGTCCAGGGGGACTCTACGAGCAGTACTTC; CDR3: CASSPGGLYEQYF
J: TRBJ2-3; V: TRBV7-9; length: 15; D: NA; size: NA; DNA: TGTGCCAGCAGCTTAGAGGTTGGAGGGGCAGATACGCAGTATTTT; CDR3: CASSLEVGGADTQYF
J: TRBJ2-7; V: TRBV30; length: 14; D: TRBD2; size: NA; DNA: TGTGCCTGGAGTGGTGCGGGGGGAGCTTACGAGCAGTACTTC; CDR3: CAWSGAGGAYEQYF
J: TRBJ2-1; V: TRBV5-1; length: 16; D: NA; size: NA; DNA: TGCGCCAGCAGCTTGGGGCTAGCGTTAGCCTACAATGAGCAGTTCTTC; CDR3: CASSLGLALAYNEQFF
J: TRBJ2-3; V: TRBV9; length: 16; D: TRBD2; size: NA; DNA: TGTGCCAGCAGCGTAAGGGGCGGGGGTAGCACAGATACGCAGTATTTT; CDR3: CASSVRGGGSTDTQYF
J: TRBJ1-2; V: TRBV29-1; length: 16; D: NA; size: NA; DNA: TGCAGCGTTGTACAGGGACAAGGATACGGTAACTATGGCTACACCTTC; CDR3: CSVVQGQGYGNYGYTF
J: TRBJ2-4; V: TRBV3-1/TRBV3-2; length: 11; D: NA; size: NA; DNA: TGTGCCACTCTAGCCAAAAACATTCAGTACTTC; CDR3: CATLAKNIQYF
J: TRBJ2-2; V: TRBV3-1/TRBV3-2; length: 14; D: TRBD1; size: NA; DNA: TGTGCCAGCAGCCAAATGGGACAGGCCGGGGAGCTGTTTTTT; CDR3: CASSQMGQAGELFF
J: TRBJ1-2; V: TRBV29-1; length: 13; D: NA; size: NA; DNA: TGCAGCGTTGAAGAGGCCGCCGACAGTGGCTACACCTTC; CDR3: CSVEEAADSGYTF
J: TRBJ1-5; V: TRBV27; length: 17; D: TRBD1; size: few; DNA: TGTGCCAGCAGTCACCGAAGCGCAGGGGGCGGGAATCAGCCCCAGCATTTT; CDR3: CASSHRSAGGGNQPQHF
J: TRBJ2-1; V: TRBV2; length: 19; D: TRBD2; size: few; DNA: TGTGCCAGCAGTGGGGGGACTAGCGGGAGGGAGGTATCCTACAATGAGCAGTTCTTC; CDR3: CASSGGTSGREVSYNEQFF